The rows below give T cell receptor beta chains drawn from one sample of a study of tumor-infiltrating lymphocytes in primary liver carcinoma. One entry per CDR3 protein, called by TCRdb with MiXCR from the multiplex PCR reads. The table lists 50,000 or so distinct CDR3 sequences, about 80% of them singletons. The sample comprised liver tumor tissue from sampling region 5. Every receptor here comes from a man aged 35 to 55 with primary liver carcinoma and hepatitis B virus infection. Both conserved end residues are part of each CDR3. Each record gives: clone size, D gene, V gene, J gene, CDR3 DNA, CDR3 protein. D genes are given only for firm matches. Clone size is stated in some rows and not others, as once, few, many or a class when expanded.

clone_size: -
d_call: -
v_call: TRBV7-8
j_call: TRBJ2-3
cdr3_nt: TGTGCCAGCAGTTCCCCCGGTACTAGAGGGAGGAGTACGCAGTATTTT
cdr3_aa: CASSSPGTRGRSTQYF

clone_size: -
d_call: -
v_call: TRBV11-2
j_call: TRBJ1-1
cdr3_nt: TGTACCAGCAGCTTAGGCCTGAAGACTGAAGCTATCTTT
cdr3_aa: CTSSLGLKTEAIF

clone_size: once
d_call: TRBD2
v_call: TRBV4-3
j_call: TRBJ2-3
cdr3_nt: TGCGCCAGCAGCCAAGATCTTCCCTCCGGGACTAGCGGTGGAGCAGATACACAGTATTTT
cdr3_aa: CASSQDLPSGTSGGADTQYF

clone_size: many
d_call: TRBD1
v_call: TRBV5-1
j_call: TRBJ2-5
cdr3_nt: TGCGCCACCCAAACCGGACAGGGGGCCCAGGAGACCCAGCACTTC
cdr3_aa: CATQTGQGAQETQHF

clone_size: once
d_call: -
v_call: TRBV29-1
j_call: TRBJ1-6
cdr3_nt: TGCAACGTTGCTCAGTATAATTCACCACTCCACTTT
cdr3_aa: CNVAQYNSPLHF

clone_size: -
d_call: TRBD2
v_call: TRBV14
j_call: TRBJ2-1
cdr3_nt: TGTCCCAGCTGTGCCGTAGCGGGATGGGTAAGCAATGAGCAGTTCTTC
cdr3_aa: CPSCAVAGWVSNEQFF

clone_size: -
d_call: -
v_call: TRBV4-3
j_call: TRBJ2-1
cdr3_nt: TGCGCCAGCAGCCAAGATCGGACTGGCTTCTACAATGGGCAGCTCTTC
cdr3_aa: CASSQDRTGFYNGQLF

clone_size: many
d_call: TRBD2
v_call: TRBV6-2/TRBV6-3
j_call: TRBJ2-4
cdr3_nt: TGTGCCAGCAATCGCCGGGGGGGCGAAAACACTCAGTACTTC
cdr3_aa: CASNRRGGENTQYF

clone_size: -
d_call: -
v_call: TRBV11-1
j_call: TRBJ2-6
cdr3_nt: TGTGCCAGCGGCCACCCGAGGCCCTCCGGGACCAACGTCCTGACTTTC
cdr3_aa: CASGHPRPSGTNVLTF

clone_size: -
d_call: TRBD2
v_call: TRBV11-2
j_call: TRBJ2-7
cdr3_nt: TGTGCCAGCAGCTTGAGGGAGGGGACGACTAGCGGGCTCAGCTCTTACGAGCAATACTTC
cdr3_aa: CASSLREGTTSGLSSYEQYF

clone_size: -
d_call: TRBD2
v_call: TRBV6-2/TRBV6-3
j_call: TRBJ2-2
cdr3_nt: TGTGCCAGCCGGCTAGCGGGGAACGCCGGGGAACTGTTTTTT
cdr3_aa: CASRLAGNAGELFF

clone_size: -
d_call: TRBD2
v_call: TRBV28
j_call: TRBJ2-7
cdr3_nt: TGTGCCGGCAGCGGGGACCGCGCCTACGATCAGTACTTC
cdr3_aa: CAGSGDRAYDQYF

clone_size: many
d_call: -
v_call: TRBV28
j_call: TRBJ2-6
cdr3_nt: TGTGCCAGCAGTTCCGGTTACTCTGGGGCCAACGTCCTGACTTTC
cdr3_aa: CASSSGYSGANVLTF

clone_size: -
d_call: -
v_call: TRBV28
j_call: TRBJ2-6
cdr3_nt: TGTGCCGTCGGGGGACTTACTGGGACCAACGTCATGACTTTC
cdr3_aa: CAVGGLTGTNVMTF

clone_size: few
d_call: TRBD2
v_call: TRBV11-2
j_call: TRBJ2-7
cdr3_nt: TGTGCCAGCAGCTCGTTAGCGGGAGCGAGCCTCGAGCAGTACTTC
cdr3_aa: CASSSLAGASLEQYF

clone_size: -
d_call: -
v_call: TRBV20-1
j_call: TRBJ2-7
cdr3_nt: TGCAGTGCTAGGAAGGCGATGAAGACCTACGAGCAGTACTTC
cdr3_aa: CSARKAMKTYEQYF

clone_size: -
d_call: -
v_call: TRBV11-2
j_call: TRBJ2-2
cdr3_nt: TGCGCCAGCAGCTTAGATCATCGGGATAGAGACATCGGGGAGCTGTTTTTT
cdr3_aa: CASSLDHRDRDIGELFF

clone_size: -
d_call: -
v_call: TRBV12-3/TRBV12-4
j_call: TRBJ1-3
cdr3_nt: TGTGCCAGTAGTCGTGGAGCGGGGGGGAGGCACACCATATATTTT
cdr3_aa: CASSRGAGGRHTIYF

clone_size: -
d_call: -
v_call: TRBV7-9
j_call: TRBJ1-5
cdr3_nt: TGTGCCAGCAACTTAGCGGATTCGCCCCAGCATTTT
cdr3_aa: CASNLADSPQHF

clone_size: few
d_call: TRBD2
v_call: TRBV7-3
j_call: TRBJ2-6
cdr3_nt: TGTGCCAGCAGCTTAACGAGCGGGGCCCCCTTCTCTAGGGCCAACGTCCTGACTTTC
cdr3_aa: CASSLTSGAPFSRANVLTF